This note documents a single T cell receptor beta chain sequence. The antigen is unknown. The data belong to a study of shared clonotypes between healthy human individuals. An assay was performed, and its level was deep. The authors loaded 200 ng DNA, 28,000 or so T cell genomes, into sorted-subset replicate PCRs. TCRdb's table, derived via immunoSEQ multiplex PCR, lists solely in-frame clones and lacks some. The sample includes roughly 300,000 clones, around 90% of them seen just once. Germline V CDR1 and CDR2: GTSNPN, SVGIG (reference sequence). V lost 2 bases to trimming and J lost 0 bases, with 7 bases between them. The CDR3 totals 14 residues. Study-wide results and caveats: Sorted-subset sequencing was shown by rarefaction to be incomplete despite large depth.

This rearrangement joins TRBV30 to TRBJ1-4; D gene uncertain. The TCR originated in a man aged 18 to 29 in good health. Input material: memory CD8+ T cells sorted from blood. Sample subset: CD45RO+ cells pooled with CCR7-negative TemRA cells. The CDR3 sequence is CAWSFSTTNEKLFF. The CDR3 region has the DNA TGTGCCTGGAGTTTTTCAACAACTAATGAAAAACTGTTTTTT.